This paragraph covers one TCR beta chain sequence. As yet, its antigen is unknown. Germline CDR1 is DFQATT and CDR2 is SNEGSKA (reference sequence). V was trimmed by 1 base and J by 7 bases, leaving 7 bases between them. CDR3 length equals 11 residues. These data come from a study of cytomegalovirus exposure and HLA in healthy donors. Study-level findings and limits: It is likely that the observed cluster of highly shared sequence variants was a sequencing artifact. The authors listed around 150 TCR beta chains as cytomegalovirus-associated. Later analysis associated a missense DCLRE1C variant with TCR beta V- and J-gene trimming.

It was with 60 Vbeta and 13 Jbeta primers that the PCR ran. The table came from immunoSEQ multiplex PCR; TCRdb's copy has only in-frame clones and leaves some out. The sample has 150,000 to 200,000 clones, over 60% seen once. The origin of this receptor is a woman in her fifties or sixties in good health and CMV-seronegative. Material for sequencing was PBMCs. The V and J genes are TRBV20-1 and TRBJ1-1; D call uncertain. The chain's CDR3 is CSARGTYEAFF. For the CDR3, the DNA is TGCAGTGCTAGAGGGACTTATGAAGCTTTCTTT.